These 31 T cell receptor beta chains were all obtained from the same sample, sequenced in a study of tumor-infiltrating lymphocytes in localized non-small cell lung cancer. Libraries were prepared by immunoSEQ multiplex PCR; TCRdb keeps only in-frame clonotypes and omits some of them. The sample holds around 12,000 clones, 55% to 75% seen once. Sample: lung tumor tissue. The origin of the receptors is a human donor with non-small cell lung cancer.

The chain combines TRBV19 with TRBJ1-5; TRBD1 is a possible D gene (5 bases). The CDR3 is 15 residues long. Trimming removed 6 bases from V and 0 bases from J, with 12 bases in between. Germline-derived CDR1 and CDR2 are LNHDA and SQIVND (reference sequence). The CDR3 region is CASRWDHSSNQPQHF. The CDR3 DNA follows: TGTGCCAGTAGGTGGGACCACAGTAGCAATCAGCCCCAGCATTTT.

The V and J genes are TRBV6-1 and TRBJ2-3; D is ambiguous. Germline values: CDR1 MNHNS, CDR2 SASEGT. V shed 1 base and J shed 5 bases, with 10 bases lying between them. The CDR3 runs 14 residues. This CDR3 reads CASSEGQARDTQYF. The CDR3 DNA reads TGTGCCAGCAGTGAAGGTCAGGCGAGAGATACGCAGTATTTT.

The chain is built from TRBV5-5 and TRBJ1-1; D is unresolved. The CDR3 length is 12 residues. V was shortened by 2 bases and J by 4 bases, with 6 bases between the two germline ends. Germline assignment: CDR1 SGHKS and CDR2 YYEKEE (reference sequence). The CDR3 sequence: CASSFIGTEAFF. The CDR3 region has the DNA TGTGCCAGCAGCTTTATCGGCACTGAAGCTTTCTTT.

The rearrangement uses TRBV25-1 and TRBJ2-4, with TRBD2 matching 14 bases. The CDR3 loop spans 15 amino acids. The V gene end was trimmed by 6 bases and the J gene end by 7 bases; junction bases not matched to a gene: 5. The germline V gene encodes CDR1 MGHDK and CDR2 SYGVNS. Written as DNA, the CDR3 is TGTGCCAGCAGATCCGGGACTAGCGGGAGTAACATTCAGTACTTC. It yields the protein CASRSGTSGSNIQYF.

The rearrangement uses TRBV30 and TRBJ2-1; D call uncertain. CDR3 size: 13 residues. Trimming removed 5 bases from V and 6 bases from J, with 14 bases in between. CDR1 is GTSNPN and CDR2 is SVGIG in the germline V gene (reference sequence). CDR3 coding DNA: TGTGCCTGGCGACCGACCAACCTCAATGAGCAGTTCTTC. The encoded protein is CAWRPTNLNEQFF.

The chain links TRBV7-2 to TRBJ2-7, with TRBD1 matching over 8 bases. The CDR3 loop spans 17 amino acids. Germline trimming cut 2 bases from V and 1 base from J; bases unmatched to any gene: 10. CDR1 SGHTA and CDR2 FQGNSA come from the germline V gene. CDR3 nucleotides: TGTGCCAGCAGCTTAACGTCAGGGGGCTCGTTTTCCTACGAGCAGTACTTC. Protein: CASSLTSGGSFSYEQYF.

The chain joins TRBV6-5 to TRBJ2-7, with 9 bases that match TRBD1. The CDR3 length is 13 residues. CDR1 MNHEY and CDR2 SVGAGI come from the germline V gene. J gave up 2 bases and V 8 bases, and 4 bases lay outside the gene matches. The CDR3 DNA reads as TGTGCCAGCGGCCGGGACAGGGCCTACGAGCAGTACTTC. Protein product: CASGRDRAYEQYF.

Concerning this clone itself: A junction end diverges from the germline sequence, so it may reflect a read error. This chain connects TRBV7-9 to TRBJ1-5, with D tentatively TRBD1 (6 bases). CDR3 length equals 12 residues. The germline CDR1 and CDR2 sequences are SEHNR and FQNEAQ (reference sequence). The CDR3 DNA follows: TGTGCCAGCAGCTCCTTTTCGGACAGCAGGTATTTT. Residues: CASSSFSDSRYF.

The J gene is TRBJ1-4, the V gene TRBV4-1; tentative D call: TRBD1 (5 bases). Germline assignment: CDR1 MGHRA and CDR2 YSYEKL. V lost 1 base, J lost 2 bases, and 11 bases lay in between. CDR3 length: 16 residues. The CDR3 DNA is TGCGCCAGCAGCCAAGGGGGGGTCGCGACTAATGAAAAACTGTTTTTT. This gives the protein CASSQGGVATNEKLFF.

The chain recombines TRBV5-1 with TRBJ2-7, with D perhaps matching TRBD1 (5 bases). In germline, CDR1 is SGHRS, CDR2 YFSETQ. CDR3 length equals 14 residues. Trimming took 7 bases from V and 4 from J, leaving 18 bases between them. The CDR3 here is CASSPAQGGYEQYF. As DNA, the CDR3 is TGCGCCAGCTCCCCCGCGCAGGGTGGATACGAGCAGTACTTC.

The CDR3 protein is CASSPTGAYSNQPQHF. CDR3 coding DNA: TGTGCCAGCAGCCCGACAGGGGCCTATAGCAATCAGCCCCAGCATTTT. The chain recombines TRBV27 with TRBJ1-5; TRBD1 matches at 8 bases. Germline V CDR1 and CDR2: MNHEY, SMNVEV (reference sequence). The CDR3 has 16 residues. The J segment lost 0 bases and the V segment lost 6 bases, leaving 7 bases of the junction unmatched.

V usage is TRBV5-1 and J usage is TRBJ2-1; the match to TRBD1 covers 10 bases. Germline V gives CDR1 SGHRS, CDR2 YFSETQ. V was pared by 5 bases and J by 4 bases, with 6 bases of the junction left unmatched. The CDR3 extends over 15 amino acids. In DNA form, the CDR3 reads TGCGCCAGCAGAACAGGACAGGGGGAATACAATGAGCAGTTCTTC. Translating it yields CASRTGQGEYNEQFF.

The rearrangement uses TRBV7-2 and TRBJ2-3; D remains ambiguous. V lost 4 bases and J lost 3, with 8 bases in between. Germline lookup yields CDR1 SGHTA and CDR2 FQGNSA. The CDR3 totals 13 residues. CDR3 in amino acids: CASSSTDTDTQYF. Written as DNA, the CDR3 is TGTGCCAGCAGCTCGACGGATACAGATACGCAGTATTTT. The full variable domain, with the rest looked up from reference TRBV7-2 and TRBJ2-3, is GAGVSQSPSNKVTEKGKDVELRCDPISGHTALYWYRQSLGQGLEFLIYFQGNSAPDKSGLPSDRFSAERTGGSVSTLTIQRTQQEDSAVYLCASSSTDTDTQYFGPGTRLTVL.

Written as DNA, the CDR3 is TGTGCCAGCAGCCCATTAAACACTGAAGCTTTCTTT. As protein: CASSPLNTEAFF. The rearrangement joins TRBV7-2 to TRBJ1-1; D is uncertain. Trimming removed 5 bases from V and 2 bases from J, with 6 bases in between. The CDR3 contains 12 residues. The germline gives CDR1 SGHTA, CDR2 FQGNSA.

V and J are TRBV18 and TRBJ2-5; 14 bases align to TRBD2. J was trimmed by 1 base and V by 1 base; bases with no gene match: 2. Germline V gives CDR1 KGHSH, CDR2 LQKENI. The CDR3 has 17 amino acids. CDR3: CASSPLGTSGGQETQYF. DNA of the CDR3: TGTGCCAGCTCACCACTCGGGACTAGCGGGGGCCAAGAGACCCAGTACTTC.

This clone was seen more than once but under ten times. The chain is built from TRBV2 and TRBJ2-3, with D unclear. Trimming stripped 5 bases from V and 2 bases from J, with 5 bases between. Germline V CDR1 and CDR2: SNHLY, FYNNEI. The CDR3 has 12 residues. CDR3 sequence reads: CASSQTTDTQYF. DNA of the CDR3: TGTGCCAGCAGTCAGACCACAGATACGCAGTATTTT.

The V and J genes are TRBV18 and TRBJ2-3; the D gene is possibly TRBD2 (5 bases). Germline V gene sequence: CDR1 KGHSH, CDR2 LQKENI. V lost 0 bases, J lost 4 bases, and 8 bases lay in between. CDR3 length equals 14 residues. This CDR3 reads CASSPPGDSDTQYF. The CDR3 region has the DNA TGTGCCAGCTCACCACCGGGAGATTCAGATACGCAGTATTTT.

The chain recombines TRBV5-4 with TRBJ2-7; 7 bases match TRBD1. V gave up 1 base and J gave up 8 bases; unmatched junction bases: 9. Germline CDR1 is SGHNT and CDR2 is YYREEE (reference sequence). The CDR3 is 14 amino acids. This chain's CDR3 is CASSLLGGRLQQYF. CDR3 coding DNA: TGTGCCAGCAGCTTGTTAGGGGGCCGCCTCCAGCAGTACTTC.

The J gene is TRBJ1-5, the V gene TRBV6-1; D gene ambiguous. This CDR3 contains 13 residues. Trimming removed 6 bases from V and 5 bases from J, with 11 bases in between. Germline V gives CDR1 MNHNS, CDR2 SASEGT. CDR3 sequence: CASSADRDQPQHF. The CDR3 DNA follows: TGTGCCAGCAGCGCCGACCGAGATCAGCCCCAGCATTTT.

The chain has TRBV7-9 and TRBJ2-1; 11 positions agree with TRBD2. CDR3 size: 14 residues. V gave up 8 bases and J gave up 7 bases; unmatched junction bases: 7. Germline V CDR1 and CDR2: SEHNR, FQNEAQ (reference sequence). CDR3 nucleotides: TGTGCCAGCTGGTTAGCGGGGGGGATAAATGAGCAGTTCTTC. Its protein is CASWLAGGINEQFF.

This clone was counted a single time. An end of the junction differs from the germline gene, which may be a read error. The chain recombines TRBV5-4 with TRBJ2-1; perhaps TRBD2 as D (7 bases). The V gene's germline CDR1 is SGHNT and CDR2 YYREEE (reference sequence). The CDR3 consists of 15 residues. CDR3 sequence (DNA): TGTGCTAGCAGCCCCGGGGGGCTATATTCCTATGAGCAGTTCTTC. Translated: CASSPGGLYSYEQFF.

The chain uses TRBV28 and TRBJ1-1; TRBD1 matches at 8 bases. The CDR3 has 13 residues. Germline CDR1 reads MDHEN; CDR2 reads SYDVKM. Germline trimming cut 6 bases from V and 5 bases from J; bases unmatched to any gene: 5. The CDR3 coding sequence is TGTGCCAGCAGGCAGGGGGCGCGGACTGAAGCTTTCTTT. It is translated as CASRQGARTEAFF. Variable domain in full (rest from reference TRBV28 and TRBJ1-1): DVKVTQSSRYLVKRTGEKVFLECVQDMDHENMFWYRQDPGLGLRLIYFSYDVKMKEKGDIPEGYSVSREKKERFSLILESASTNQTSMYLCASRQGARTEAFFGQGTRLTVV.

This chain joins TRBV18 and TRBJ2-2; D gene ambiguous. V lost 5 bases to trimming and J lost 5 bases, with 15 bases between them. Germline loops: CDR1 KGHSH, CDR2 LQKENI. The CDR3 covers 15 residues. CDR3 loop: CASSFQEGGTGELFF. The CDR3 bases are TGTGCCAGCTCATTCCAGGAAGGTGGGACCGGGGAGCTGTTTTTT.

This sequence joins TRBV7-9 and TRBJ2-1; D is unclear. Trimming cost V 4 bases and J 5 bases, with 6 bases left between them. The CDR3 consists of 12 residues. Per the germline V gene, CDR1 is SEHNR and CDR2 is FQNEAQ (reference sequence). The CDR3 spells CASSYGDNEQFF. CDR3 coding DNA: TGTGCCAGCAGCTACGGAGACAATGAGCAGTTCTTC.

The chain has TRBV11-2 and TRBJ1-1; 7 bases map to TRBD1. With V trimmed by 5 bases and J by 5 bases, 8 bases remained unmatched. The CDR3 consists of 14 residues. Germline V gives CDR1 SGHAT, CDR2 FQNNGV. Here the CDR3 reads CASSNDRVGTEAFF. The CDR3 DNA follows: TGTGCCAGCAGCAACGACAGGGTAGGGACTGAAGCTTTCTTT.

There are a few counts of this clone. The chain carries TRBV7-8 and TRBJ2-3; possibly TRBD2 for D (7 bases). This CDR3 is built from 21 residues. Deletions cut 1 base from V and 4 bases from J, with 30 bases between. Germline V CDR1 and CDR2: SGHVS, FQNEAQ. The CDR3 region is CASSLEGPWGGPIGDSDTQYF. CDR3 sequence (DNA): TGTGCCAGCAGCTTAGAGGGTCCCTGGGGGGGGCCCATAGGGGATTCAGATACGCAGTATTTT.

The V and J genes are TRBV5-4 and TRBJ2-3, with D tentatively TRBD2 (6 bases). CDR1 is SGHNT, CDR2 YYREEE, per germline (reference sequence). The CDR3 spans 15 residues. Trimming shortened V by 4 bases and J by 1 base, and 13 bases separated the two germline ends. Here the CDR3 DNA reads TGTGCCAGCAGCCCGGAGGGACCTGGCACAGATACGCAGTATTTT. Translating it yields CASSPEGPGTDTQYF. The variable domain in full, with the rest retrieved from reference TRBV5-4 and TRBJ2-3, is ETGVTQSPTHLIKTRGQQVTLRCSSQSGHNTVSWYQQALGQGPQFIFQYYREEENGRGNFPPRFSGLQFPNYSSELNVNALELDDSALYLCASSPEGPGTDTQYFGPGTRLTVL.

The chain carries TRBV7-9 and TRBJ1-1; 7 nucleotides match TRBD1. V gave up 4 bases and J gave up 7 bases; unmatched junction bases: 3. Germline-derived CDR1 and CDR2 are SEHNR and FQNEAQ (reference sequence). CDR3 length: 12 amino acids. The CDR3 loop reads CASSSTGDEAFF. For the CDR3, the DNA is TGTGCCAGCAGCTCCACAGGGGATGAAGCTTTCTTT.

This clone rates as medium-sized (0.01 to 0.1%). The chain employs TRBV30 and TRBJ2-7, with TRBD2 as a possible D gene (6 bases). The CDR3 spans 11 residues. CDR1 and CDR2 from the germline V gene are GTSNPN and SVGIG (reference sequence). The V end lost 5 bases, the J end lost 3 bases, and 8 bases lay between the germline ends. CDR3 in amino acids: CAWGTVYEQYF. DNA of the CDR3: TGTGCCTGGGGGACTGTCTACGAGCAGTACTTC.

The genes are TRBV6-6 and TRBJ2-7; maybe TRBD1 (5 bases). Trimming stripped 6 bases from V and 5 bases from J, with 11 bases between. Germline lookup yields CDR1 MNHNY and CDR2 SVGAGI (reference sequence). This CDR3 has 12 amino acids. In DNA form, the CDR3 reads TGTGCCAGCAGCCTCTGGGGCGACGAGCAGTACTTC. Translation gives CASSLWGDEQYF.

The chain links TRBV5-4 to TRBJ1-1, with TRBD1 matching over 7 bases. The CDR3 length is 13 residues. The trim removed 4 bases at V and 7 bases at J, leaving 7 bases unmatched. The germline V gene encodes CDR1 SGHNT and CDR2 YYREEE (reference sequence). CDR3 amino acids: CASSLDREDEAFF. The CDR3, as DNA: TGTGCCAGCAGCCTCGACAGGGAGGATGAAGCTTTCTTT.